The entry that follows covers one T cell receptor (beta chain) sequence. Methods used by the authors: Estimation of nucleated cell counts relied on the amplification of reference gene primers. TCRdb keeps only in-frame clones here, not all; method: immunoSEQ multiplex PCR. The D gene and trimming were derived from the DNA, and the V and J assignments and clone size from that table. The profile shows 230,000 or so clones, roughly 87% of them singletons. This sample is drawn from a study of blood T cell repertoires in COVID-19. Overall study: Specimens from acute and convalescent COVID-19 originated in the United States, Italy and Spain.

The junction had 4 bases not matched to a gene; V was cut back by 1 base and J by 5 bases. Germline CDR1 and CDR2: SNHLY and FYNNEI. This CDR3 region has 14 residues. The rearrangement uses TRBV2 and TRBJ2-5, with 7 bases fitting TRBD2. The clonotype comes from a woman aged 40-49 years who had recovered from COVID-19. The sequenced sample was peripheral blood. The CDR3 nucleotides are TGTGCCAGCAGTGAAGGGACTAGTTTGGAGACCCAGTACTTC. Its translation is CASSEGTSLETQYF.